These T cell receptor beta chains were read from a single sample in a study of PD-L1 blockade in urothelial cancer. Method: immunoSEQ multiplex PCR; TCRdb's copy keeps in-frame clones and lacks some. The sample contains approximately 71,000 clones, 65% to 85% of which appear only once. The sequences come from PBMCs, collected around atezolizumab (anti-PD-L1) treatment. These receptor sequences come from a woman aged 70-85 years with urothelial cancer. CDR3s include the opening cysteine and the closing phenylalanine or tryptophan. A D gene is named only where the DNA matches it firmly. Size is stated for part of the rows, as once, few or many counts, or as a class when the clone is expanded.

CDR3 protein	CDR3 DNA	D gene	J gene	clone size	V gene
CASSLGQPVANEQFF	TGTGCCAGCAGCTTGGGACAGCCGGTGGCGAATGAGCAGTTCTTC	TRBD1	TRBJ2-1	.	TRBV7-6
CASSLYGHLAEAFF	TGTGCCAGCAGTTTATATGGGCATTTGGCTGAAGCTTTCTTT	.	TRBJ1-1	.	TRBV28
CASSPQGGQYEQYF	TGTGCCAGCTCACCCCAAGGGGGCCAGTACGAGCAGTACTTC	TRBD1	TRBJ2-7	.	TRBV18
CASSLGLSSEKLFF	TGTGCCAGCAGCTTAGGGCTCTCTTCTGAAAAACTGTTTTTT	.	TRBJ1-4	.	TRBV7-9
CASSMDEGVTEAFF	TGTGCCAGTAGTATGGACGAGGGAGTCACTGAAGCTTTCTTT	.	TRBJ1-1	.	TRBV19
CASSALGGAVLGHEQFF	TGTGCCAGCAGTGCACTAGGCGGGGCCGTCTTGGGGCATGAGCAGTTCTTC	.	TRBJ2-1	.	TRBV25-1
CASYNGRGSYNEQFF	TGTGCCAGTTATAACGGGAGAGGCTCCTACAATGAGCAGTTCTTC	.	TRBJ2-1	.	TRBV19
CASRGASGSSYNEQFF	TGCGCCAGCAGGGGGGCTAGCGGGAGCTCCTACAATGAGCAGTTCTTC	TRBD2	TRBJ2-1	.	TRBV5-1
CASSLATRSLSVPQHF	TGTGCCAGCAGCTTAGCAACCCGATCTCTCTCAGTGCCCCAGCATTTT	.	TRBJ1-5	.	TRBV7-6
CASSLGQGSLPLNQPQHF	TGTGCCAGCAGCTTAGGACAGGGATCCCTCCCCCTCAATCAGCCCCAGCATTTT	TRBD1	TRBJ1-5	.	TRBV7-2
CASSAFRSSYNSPLHF	TGTGCCAGCAGCGCCTTCAGAAGCTCCTATAATTCACCCCTCCACTTT	.	TRBJ1-6	.	TRBV9
CASSQDFLARRGGEKLFF	TGCGCCAGCAGCCAAGATTTTTTGGCGCGACGGGGTGGGGAAAAACTGTTTTTT	.	TRBJ1-4	once	TRBV4-3
CASSLALAEDYEQYF	TGTGCCAGCAGCTTAGCGTTAGCGGAGGACTACGAGCAGTACTTC	.	TRBJ2-7	.	TRBV7-9
CASQRSYGYTF	TGTGCCAGTCAAAGGAGCTATGGCTACACCTTC	.	TRBJ1-2	.	TRBV19
CASSESGGRGYEQYF	TGTGCCAGCAGCGAGTCGGGGGGTAGGGGTTACGAGCAGTACTTC	TRBD2	TRBJ2-7	.	TRBV11-1
CASSLRGSGFYNEQFF	TGTGCCAGCAGCCTTCGGGGTAGCGGGTTCTACAATGAGCAGTTCTTC	TRBD2	TRBJ2-1	.	TRBV11-2
CASSPDGVLNYGYTF	TGCGCCAGCAGCCCGGACGGGGTGCTGAACTATGGCTACACCTTC	.	TRBJ1-2	.	TRBV4-1
CASSQSSGQDLRDQFYEQYF	TGCGCCAGCAGTCAATCCTCGGGACAGGACCTCCGGGACCAATTCTACGAGCAGTACTTC	TRBD1	TRBJ2-7	.	TRBV23-1
CASRDRVGDTEAFF	TGTGCCAGTAGAGACAGGGTAGGGGACACTGAAGCTTTCTTT	TRBD1	TRBJ1-1	.	TRBV19
CAPRGDYEQYF	TGTGCCCCCAGGGGGGACTACGAGCAGTACTTC	.	TRBJ2-7	.	TRBV30
CASSETGTGMNEQFF	TGTGCCAGCAGTGAAACGGGGACAGGGATGAATGAGCAGTTCTTC	TRBD1	TRBJ2-1	.	TRBV6-1
CASSLESFRQTQPGELFF	TGTGCCAGCAGCTTAGAGTCATTCAGACAGACTCAACCCGGGGAGCTGTTTTTT	.	TRBJ2-2	few	TRBV13
CASSVPTRDSGTGGTDTQYF	TGTGCCAGCAGTGTCCCTACCCGGGACTCCGGGACAGGGGGGACAGATACGCAGTATTTT	TRBD1	TRBJ2-3	.	TRBV2
CASTMGGDDNEQFF	TGTGCCAGCACTATGGGAGGGGATGATAATGAGCAGTTCTTC	TRBD2	TRBJ2-1	.	TRBV28
CASSLNYYNEQFF	TGTGCCAGCAGTTTAAATTACTACAATGAGCAGTTCTTC	.	TRBJ2-1	few	TRBV6-5
CASSRDGTAEQYF	TGTGCCAGCAGCAGAGACGGGACAGCCGAGCAGTACTTC	TRBD1	TRBJ2-7	once	TRBV7-7
CASSKGQPNTEAFF	TGTGCCAGCAGCAAGGGACAGCCGAACACTGAAGCTTTCTTT	TRBD1	TRBJ1-1	.	TRBV7-3
CASSPKTGTTGELFF	TGCGCCAGCAGCCCAAAGACAGGGACGACCGGGGAGCTGTTTTTT	TRBD1	TRBJ2-2	once	TRBV5-1
CASGIRDRYGDSYGYTF	TGTGCTAGTGGTATCCGGGACAGATATGGGGACAGCTATGGCTACACCTTC	TRBD1	TRBJ1-2	.	TRBV12-5
CASSHPGGRAYETQYF	TGTGCCAGCAGCCACCCTGGCGGGAGGGCCTATGAGACCCAGTACTTC	TRBD2	TRBJ2-5	few	TRBV7-8
CASSIPSAGTGVVETQYF	TGCGCCAGCAGCATCCCATCAGCCGGGACAGGGGTGGTTGAGACCCAGTACTTC	TRBD1	TRBJ2-5	.	TRBV5-1
CASSGTDSFRQYF	TGTGCCAGCTCGGGGACAGACAGTTTCAGGCAGTATTTT	TRBD1	TRBJ2-3	.	TRBV27
CASSLGVAGELFF	TGTGCCAGCAGCCTCGGAGTGGCCGGGGAGCTGTTTTTT	.	TRBJ2-2	.	TRBV7-6
CASSRKGQTYNSPLHF	TGTGCCAGCAGCAGAAAGGGACAGACCTATAATTCACCCCTCCACTTT	TRBD1	TRBJ1-6	.	TRBV4-2
CASSQMAQDNEKLFF	TGTGCCAGCAGCCAAATGGCACAGGATAATGAAAAACTGTTTTTT	.	TRBJ1-4	.	TRBV5-4